This T cell receptor (beta chain) appears in the sequencing data of a study of immune evolution from preneoplasia to lung adenocarcinoma. Between the mid-2010s and the late 2010s, patients underwent resection in Japan or China. Two lung cancer pathologists independently confirmed each histologic diagnosis. As regards this clone: Its antigen remains unidentified.

TCRdb keeps only in-frame clones here, not all; method: immunoSEQ multiplex PCR. The sample has about 5,500 clones; 83% are singletons. CDR3 length equals 16 residues. Germline CDR1 and CDR2: SGDLS and YYNGEE. V was pared by 2 bases and J by 4 bases, with 7 bases of the junction left unmatched. Study-wide results and limits: Later-stage lesions seemingly showed higher T cell density and diversity than normal lung. From normal lung to invasive adenocarcinoma, top clone frequencies appeared to decrease.

Sequencing used FFPE adjacent normal lung tissue. The chain combines TRBV9 with TRBJ2-1, with TRBD2 matching over 9 bases. The receptor comes from a person aged 70 to 85 with lung adenocarcinoma. The chain's CDR3 is CASSVLSGSRYNEQFF. CDR3 sequence (DNA): TGTGCCAGCAGCGTCCTTAGCGGGAGTAGGTACAATGAGCAGTTCTTC. Together with reference TRBV9 and TRBJ2-1, the CDR3 gives the full variable domain: DSGVTQTPKHLITATGQRVTLRCSPRSGDLSVYWYQQSLDQGLQFLIQYYNGEERAKGNILERFSAQQFPDLHSELNLSSLELGDSALYFCASSVLSGSRYNEQFFGPGTRLTVL.